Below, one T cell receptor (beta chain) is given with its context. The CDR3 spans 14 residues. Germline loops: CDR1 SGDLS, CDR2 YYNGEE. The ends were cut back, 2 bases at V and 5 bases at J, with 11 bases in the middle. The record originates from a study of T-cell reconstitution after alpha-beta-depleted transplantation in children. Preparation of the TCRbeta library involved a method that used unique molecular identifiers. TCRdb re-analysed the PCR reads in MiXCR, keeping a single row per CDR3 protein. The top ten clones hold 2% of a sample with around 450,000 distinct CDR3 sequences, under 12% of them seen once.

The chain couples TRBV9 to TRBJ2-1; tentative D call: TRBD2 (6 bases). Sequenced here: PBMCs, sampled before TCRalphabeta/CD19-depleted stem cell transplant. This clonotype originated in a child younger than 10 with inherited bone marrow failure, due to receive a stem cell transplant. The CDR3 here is CASSVEGLHNEQFF. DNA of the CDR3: TGTGCCAGCAGCGTCGAGGGACTTCACAATGAGCAGTTCTTC.